The rows below give T cell receptor beta chains drawn from one sample of a study of blood T cell repertoires in COVID-19. Only in-frame clones appear in the TCRdb table, and some are missing; sequencing was by immunoSEQ multiplex PCR. The sample includes roughly 250,000 clones, roughly 87% of them seen just once. What was sequenced was peripheral blood. The receptors here all came from a man in his 60s who had recovered from COVID-19. Both conserved end residues are part of each CDR3. A D gene is named only where the DNA matches it firmly. Part of the rows lack a size; the others show once, few, many or a class for expanded clones.

j_call	d_call	clone_size	v_call	cdr3_nt	cdr3_aa
TRBJ2-1	TRBD2	-	TRBV24-1	TGTGCCACCAGTGGCCAAACTAGCGGGGACTCCTACAATGAGCAGTTCTTC	CATSGQTSGDSYNEQFF
TRBJ1-2	TRBD1	few	TRBV7-9	TGTGCCAGCAGCCCCGTGGGGGACAGAGGCTTAGGCTACACCTTC	CASSPVGDRGLGYTF
TRBJ2-6	-	-	TRBV30	TGTGCCTCCGACAGGTACTCTGGGGCCAACGTCCTGACTTTC	CASDRYSGANVLTF
TRBJ2-2	TRBD1	-	TRBV27	TGTGCCAGCAGTACCCGACAGGGGGCGAACACCGGGGAGCTGTTTTTT	CASSTRQGANTGELFF
TRBJ2-7	TRBD1	-	TRBV4-1	TGCGCCAGCAGCCAGGAGTTGGGACAGGGGGTCTACGAGCAGTACTTC	CASSQELGQGVYEQYF
TRBJ2-5	-	-	TRBV7-2	TGTGCCAGCAGCTTTCAGGGTGGGCAAGAGACCCAGTACTTC	CASSFQGGQETQYF
TRBJ1-2	TRBD1	once	TRBV5-3	TGTGCCAGAAGCTTGAGCAGGGGGCACTATGGCTACACCTTC	CARSLSRGHYGYTF
TRBJ2-3	TRBD1	-	TRBV7-8	TGTGCCAGCAGCCGACCGGGACAGGGGGCTGGGGGCACAGATACGCAGTATTTT	CASSRPGQGAGGTDTQYF
TRBJ2-1	TRBD2	-	TRBV4-2	TGTGCCAGCAGCCAAGATAGCGGGGGGGCCCTCGGGCAGTTCTTC	CASSQDSGGALGQFF
TRBJ1-2	TRBD1	-	TRBV7-9	TGTGCCAGCAGCCCTAGTCCGGGACAGGGTGGGGACTATGGCTACACCTTC	CASSPSPGQGGDYGYTF
TRBJ2-5	-	once	TRBV10-3	TGTGCCATCAGTGAAGGCGGCACCCAAGAGACCCAGTACTTC	CAISEGGTQETQYF
TRBJ1-2	TRBD1	-	TRBV29-1	TGCAGCGTTCGGACAGGGAAGGAGTATGGCTACACCTTC	CSVRTGKEYGYTF
TRBJ2-2	TRBD1	-	TRBV5-1	TGCGCCAGCAGCGGAAACAGGGGGCTTTACACCGGGGAGCTGTTTTTT	CASSGNRGLYTGELFF
TRBJ2-3	TRBD2	-	TRBV5-1	TGCGCCAGCAGCTTGGATATTCGAGCGGGGGGTTCAGATACGCAGTATTTT	CASSLDIRAGGSDTQYF
TRBJ2-5	TRBD1	-	TRBV12-5	TGTGCTAGTGCTCCCGGACAGGGGGCAGACGAGACCCAGTACTTC	CASAPGQGADETQYF
TRBJ1-4	-	-	TRBV10-3	TGTGCCATCCGAGGGACAAATGAAAAACTGTTTTTT	CAIRGTNEKLFF
TRBJ1-3	-	-	TRBV4-1	TGCGCCAGCAGCCAAACAGCCAGGAACGGAAACACCATATATTTT	CASSQTARNGNTIYF
TRBJ1-4	-	-	TRBV20-1	TGCAGTGCTAGTTGGGGGGATGGAACTAATGAAAAACTGTTTTTT	CSASWGDGTNEKLFF
TRBJ2-2	TRBD2	-	TRBV4-2	TGTGCCAGCAGCCAAGCTCTAGCGGGGAACACCGGGGAGCTGTTTTTT	CASSQALAGNTGELFF
TRBJ2-3	TRBD2	-	TRBV3-1/TRBV3-2	TGTGCCAGCAGCCGGACTAGCGGGGGAGATACGCAGTATTTT	CASSRTSGGDTQYF
TRBJ1-1	TRBD1	-	TRBV7-9	TGTGCCAGCAGCTTCGGGACAGGGTTCGACACTGAAGCTTTCTTT	CASSFGTGFDTEAFF
TRBJ2-3	TRBD2	-	TRBV12-5	TGTGCTAGTGCCCCTTGGGCGGGGGGGAGCACAGATACGCAGTATTTT	CASAPWAGGSTDTQYF
TRBJ2-5	TRBD2	-	TRBV24-1	TGTGCCACCAGTGATTCCGGGACTAGATTGTCCCAAGAGACCCAGTACTTC	CATSDSGTRLSQETQYF
TRBJ1-6	-	-	TRBV9	TGTGCCAGCAGCGCGGACAGTCCCTATAATTCACCCCTCCACTTT	CASSADSPYNSPLHF
TRBJ1-2	-	-	TRBV5-6	TGTGCCAGCAGCTTGGTGGCAGAAGGCTACACCTTC	CASSLVAEGYTF
TRBJ2-5	-	-	TRBV9	TGTGCCAGCAGCAACGACTTTGGTCGGAGACTAGGTCAAGAGACCCAGTACTTC	CASSNDFGRRLGQETQYF
TRBJ2-1	-	-	TRBV6-4	TGTGCCAGCAGTGACTCGCAGGGGCCCTACAATGAGCAGTTCTTC	CASSDSQGPYNEQFF
TRBJ2-2	-	-	TRBV6-5	TGTGCCAGCTATCGGAACACCGGGGAGCTGTTTTTT	CASYRNTGELFF
TRBJ1-4	-	-	TRBV30	TGTGCCTGGAGTGTAGGGGACTCGAAGGGAAAACTGTTTTTT	CAWSVGDSKGKLFF
TRBJ1-4	-	few	TRBV29-1	TGCAGCGTTGTTAAGGGCGGGAATGAAAAACTGTTTTTT	CSVVKGGNEKLFF
TRBJ2-3	-	-	TRBV19	TGTGCCAGTAGTGGGCAGACCACAGATACGCAGTATTTT	CASSGQTTDTQYF
TRBJ2-3	-	-	TRBV3-1/TRBV3-2	TGTGCCAGCAGTTTCGGGCGGGGTGTATCAGATACGCAGTATTTT	CASSFGRGVSDTQYF
TRBJ2-1	TRBD2	-	TRBV6-5	TGTGCCAGCAGTTACTCGCGCGGGGGGGCCTACAATGAGCAGTTCTTC	CASSYSRGGAYNEQFF
TRBJ2-1	-	-	TRBV20-1	TGCAGTGCTAGTCTGCCGGGGGTAAGGGATGAGCAGTTCTTC	CSASLPGVRDEQFF
TRBJ2-1	TRBD2	-	TRBV3-1/TRBV3-2	TGTGCCAGCAGCCTTATGGCGGGGGTCTACAATGAGCAGTTCTTC	CASSLMAGVYNEQFF
TRBJ1-5	-	-	TRBV7-7	TGTGCCAGCAGTTTAGGGGCGGGGGGACGCAATCAGCCCCAGCATTTT	CASSLGAGGRNQPQHF
TRBJ2-5	-	-	TRBV27	TGTGCCAGCAGTTTAGCCCTCGGGGGAGGAGAGACCCAGTACTTC	CASSLALGGGETQYF
TRBJ1-2	TRBD1	-	TRBV4-2	TGTGCCAGCAGCCGGACAGGTGGAGACTATGGCTACACCTTC	CASSRTGGDYGYTF
TRBJ1-2	-	-	TRBV24-1	TGTGCCACCAGTGGAGGCCGGCGGGATGGCTACACCTTC	CATSGGRRDGYTF
TRBJ1-3	TRBD1	-	TRBV4-1	TGCGCCAGCAGCCGTGACCCACAGGGGCCCCAGGACACCATATATTTT	CASSRDPQGPQDTIYF
TRBJ2-3	-	-	TRBV18	TGTGCCAGCTCATATTTGGACAGTTTCACAGATACGCAGTATTTT	CASSYLDSFTDTQYF
TRBJ2-3	-	-	TRBV2	TGTGCCAGCAGTACAGGGTGGGGAGATACGCAGTATTTT	CASSTGWGDTQYF
TRBJ1-4	-	once	TRBV6-5	TGTGCCAGCAGTTACGTCAGGCTTTCCGAAAAACTGTTTTTT	CASSYVRLSEKLFF
TRBJ1-1	-	-	TRBV10-3	TGTGCCATCAGTGAGTCGGGGGGCAGGGAGGGAACTGAAGCTTTCTTT	CAISESGGREGTEAFF
TRBJ1-1	TRBD1	once	TRBV7-9	TGTGCCAGCAGCGACAGAGGGACAGCCTTGAACACTGAAGCTTTCTTT	CASSDRGTALNTEAFF
TRBJ1-1	-	-	TRBV5-1	TGCGCCAGCAGCTTGGAGGGGGTGAACACTGAAGCTTTCTTT	CASSLEGVNTEAFF
TRBJ2-2	-	-	TRBV5-1	TGCGCCAGCAGCTTGTTGGGGCGCGCGGCCGGGGAGCTGTTTTTT	CASSLLGRAAGELFF
TRBJ1-5	-	-	TRBV20-1	TGCAGTGCTAGTTCGGGATATGTGGATCAGCCCCAGCATTTT	CSASSGYVDQPQHF